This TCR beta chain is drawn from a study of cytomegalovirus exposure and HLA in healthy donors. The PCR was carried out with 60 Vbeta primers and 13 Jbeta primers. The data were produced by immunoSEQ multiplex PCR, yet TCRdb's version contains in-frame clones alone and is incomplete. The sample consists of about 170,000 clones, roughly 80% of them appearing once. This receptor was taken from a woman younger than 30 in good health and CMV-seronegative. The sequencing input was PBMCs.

The CDR3 DNA is TGCGCCAGCAGCCAAGAGCTTGGTCTCCCGGGGGGCACCGGGGAGCTGTTTTTT. It is translated as CASSQELGLPGGTGELFF. The rearrangement joins TRBV4-1 to TRBJ2-2, with TRBD2 identical over 7 bases. This CDR3 region has 18 residues. CDR1 MGHRA and CDR2 YSYEKL come from the germline V gene. Germline trimming cut 0 bases from V and 4 bases from J; bases unmatched to any gene: 11.